This TCR beta chain was found in a study of blood T cell repertoires in COVID-19. Study in general: Sources were T cells, B-cell-depleted T cells, or PBMCs; the material itself was cDNA or gDNA.

Patients of the Seattle cohort, enrolled during active infection, were followed longitudinally. In germline, CDR1 is SQVTM, CDR2 ANQGSEA. The CDR3 loop spans 14 amino acids. The trim removed 6 bases at V and 1 base at J, leaving 6 bases unmatched. Original methodology: Amplifying reference gene primers gave estimates of nucleated cell counts. Using immunoSEQ multiplex PCR, the repertoire was profiled, and TCRdb retains in-frame clones only, with some absent. The V and J calls and clone size are taken from that table; D and trimming were inferred from the DNA. The table has about 360,000 clones, approximately 86% seen once. This clone was observed a few times.

V and J are TRBV29-1 and TRBJ1-2, with 9 bases matching TRBD1. What was sequenced was peripheral blood. This receptor was identified in an older woman with COVID-19, enrolled during active disease. The CDR3 region is CSVTQGQGNYGYTF. CDR3 DNA sequence: TGCAGCGTGACCCAGGGACAGGGTAACTATGGCTACACCTTC.